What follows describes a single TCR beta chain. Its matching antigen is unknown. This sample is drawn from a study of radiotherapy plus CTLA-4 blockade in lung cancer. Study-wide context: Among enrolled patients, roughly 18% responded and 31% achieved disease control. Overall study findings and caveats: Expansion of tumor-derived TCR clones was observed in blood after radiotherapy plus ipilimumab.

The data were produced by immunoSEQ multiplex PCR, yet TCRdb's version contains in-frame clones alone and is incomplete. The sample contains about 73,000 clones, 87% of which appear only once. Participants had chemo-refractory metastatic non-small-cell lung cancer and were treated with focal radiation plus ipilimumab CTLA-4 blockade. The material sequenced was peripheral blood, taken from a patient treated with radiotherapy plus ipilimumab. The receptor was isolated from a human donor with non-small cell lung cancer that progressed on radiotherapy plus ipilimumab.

The CDR3 loop is CASSEHINQPQHF. The CDR3 DNA sequence: TGTGCCAGCTCGGAACATATCAATCAGCCCCAGCATTTT. The chain uses TRBV9 and TRBJ1-5; D is unresolved. Germline CDR1 SGDLS, CDR2 YYNGEE. This CDR3 comprises 13 residues. Trimming removed 7 bases from V and 3 bases from J, with 11 bases in between. Variable domain in full (rest from reference TRBV9 and TRBJ1-5): DSGVTQTPKHLITATGQRVTLRCSPRSGDLSVYWYQQSLDQGLQFLIQYYNGEERAKGNILERFSAQQFPDLHSELNLSSLELGDSALYFCASSEHINQPQHFGDGTRLSIL.